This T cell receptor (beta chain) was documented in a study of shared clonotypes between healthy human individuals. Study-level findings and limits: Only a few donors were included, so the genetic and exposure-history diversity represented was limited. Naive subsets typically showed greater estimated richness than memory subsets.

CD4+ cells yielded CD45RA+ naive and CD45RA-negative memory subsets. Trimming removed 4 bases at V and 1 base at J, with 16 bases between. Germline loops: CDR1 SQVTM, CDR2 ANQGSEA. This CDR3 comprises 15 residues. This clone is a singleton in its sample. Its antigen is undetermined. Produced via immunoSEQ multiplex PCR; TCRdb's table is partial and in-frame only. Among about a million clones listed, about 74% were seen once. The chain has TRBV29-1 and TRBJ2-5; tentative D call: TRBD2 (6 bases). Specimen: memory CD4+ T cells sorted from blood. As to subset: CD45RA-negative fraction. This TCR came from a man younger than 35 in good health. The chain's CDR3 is CSVVEGKAGQETQYF. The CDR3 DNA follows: TGCAGCGTTGTGGAGGGAAAAGCGGGCCAAGAGACCCAGTACTTC.